The 21 T cell receptor beta chains below all came from one sample that was sequenced in a study of lymphopenia after photon versus proton radiotherapy. The repertoire was sequenced with immunoSEQ multiplex PCR; TCRdb's copy has only in-frame clones and lacks some. The sample shows about 45,000 clones, 85% to 90% of them seen only once. This sample comprised peripheral blood, obtained from a patient treated with photon-based radiotherapy. The source is a man aged 35-49 years with gastric cancer.

The V gene is TRBV29-1, the J gene TRBJ2-7, with D possibly TRBD1 on 6 matching bases. Between the trimmed V and J ends, which lost 5 bases and 0 bases, there was a span of 14 bases. The germline V gene encodes CDR1 SQVTM and CDR2 ANQGSEA. The length of the CDR3 is 14 residues. CDR3 loop: CSVTRDKSSYEQYF. The CDR3 nucleotides are TGCAGCGTTACCCGGGACAAGAGCTCCTACGAGCAGTACTTC.

The CDR3 region is CASSRTGYTGELFF. CDR3 sequence (DNA): TGTGCCAGCAGTCGGACAGGGTACACCGGGGAGCTGTTTTTT. The rearrangement uses TRBV16 and TRBJ2-2; 8 nucleotides align to TRBD1. There are 14 residues in the CDR3. CDR1 is KGHSY, CDR2 FQNENV, per germline. V lost 6 bases, J lost 3 bases, and 3 bases stayed unmatched.

The chain employs TRBV7-6 and TRBJ1-2; no reliable D call. Germline loops: CDR1 SGHVS, CDR2 FNYEAQ. The V end lost 5 bases, the J end lost 2 bases, and 9 bases lay between the germline ends. There are 13 residues in the CDR3. The chain's CDR3 is CASSPTGNYGYTF. The CDR3 bases are TGTGCCAGCAGCCCCACGGGCAACTATGGCTACACCTTC.

This clone was seen just once. The V call is TRBV2, the J call TRBJ1-3; weak D call: TRBD1 (5 bases). The CDR3 loop spans 16 amino acids. V lost 2 bases, J lost 1 base, and 12 bases lay in between. Looked up from germline, CDR1 is SNHLY and CDR2 is FYNNEI. The CDR3 sequence is CASSEIPAGSGNTIYF. CDR3 bases: TGTGCCAGCAGTGAAATCCCTGCAGGGTCTGGAAACACCATATATTTT.

The rearrangement links TRBV9 to TRBJ2-7; TRBD2 might be the D (6 bases). Germline lookup yields CDR1 SGDLS and CDR2 YYNGEE. The CDR3 is 14 amino acids. Trimming took off 4 bases at V and 6 bases at J, with 17 bases between the two ends. As DNA, the CDR3 is TGTGCCAGCAGCCTGGGCCCCGGGGGAAGCGAGCAGTACTTC. It specifies CASSLGPGGSEQYF.

V and J are TRBV20-1 and TRBJ1-1; no clear D gene. This CDR3 contains 11 residues. Germline CDR1 is DFQATT and CDR2 is SNEGSKA (reference sequence). The V and J ends lost 7 bases and 1 base respectively, with 7 bases between them. In DNA, the CDR3 is TGCAGTGTCCCCCGGAACACTGAAGCTTTCTTT. Amino acids: CSVPRNTEAFF.

The chain links TRBV10-2 to TRBJ2-5, with D unclear. V lost 8 bases, J lost 2 bases, and 9 bases lay in between. From germline, CDR1 is WSHSY and CDR2 SAAADI. This CDR3 has 12 amino acids. This CDR3 reads CASGRPQETQYF. The CDR3 region has the DNA TGCGCCAGCGGCCGACCTCAAGAGACCCAGTACTTC.

Concerning this clone itself: Germline is not matched at one junction end, which may reflect a read error. This rearrangement joins TRBV7-7 to TRBJ2-5; TRBD2 matches 14 bases. The CDR3 has 16 amino acids. Per germline, CDR1 SSHAT and CDR2 FNYEAQ (reference sequence). CDR3 protein: CASSLTSGGAGETQYF. The CDR3 coding sequence is TGTGCTAGCAGCTTGACTAGCGGGGGGGCCGGTGAGACCCAGTACTTC.

The rearrangement links TRBV5-6 to TRBJ1-1, with a weak D call TRBD1 (6 bases). V lost 4 bases and J 4 bases, leaving 17 bases between the germline ends. CDR3 length: 15 residues. Germline loops: CDR1 SGHDT, CDR2 YYEEEE. The CDR3 nucleotides are TGTGCCAGCAGCCCGAGCGGGGGCTTGAGCACTGAAGCTTTCTTT. Its protein is CASSPSGGLSTEAFF.

The rearrangement joins TRBV6-5 to TRBJ1-1; D is unresolved. The CDR3 length is 16 residues. V dropped 0 bases and J dropped 0 bases, with 11 bases sitting between them. CDR1 is MNHEY and CDR2 is SVGAGI in the germline V gene. The CDR3 DNA sequence: TGTGCCAGCAGTTACTCGCCAGGAACGATGAACACTGAAGCTTTCTTT. Protein sequence: CASSYSPGTMNTEAFF.

This clone was seen just once. The rearrangement uses TRBV14 and TRBJ2-5; no definite D call. Germline loops: CDR1 SGHDN, CDR2 FVKESK. V lost 2 bases to trimming and J lost 4 bases, with 14 bases between them. The CDR3 is made up of 15 amino acids. CDR3 bases: TGTGCCAGCAGCCAAAAGAAAGGGCTTGGAGAGACCCAGTACTTC. Residues: CASSQKKGLGETQYF.

The rearrangement uses TRBV25-1 and TRBJ2-3; D is unclear. V lost 2 bases and J lost 1, with 13 bases in between. CDR3 length: 16 residues. Per the germline V gene, CDR1 is MGHDK and CDR2 is SYGVNS. The CDR3 spells CASSEQRRGGTDTQYF. CDR3 nucleotide sequence: TGTGCCAGCAGTGAACAAAGGCGTGGGGGCACAGATACGCAGTATTTT.

This clone was seen only once. The chain has TRBV5-8 and TRBJ1-6, with 7 positions matching TRBD1. This CDR3 is 15 amino acids long. Germline V gives CDR1 SGHTS, CDR2 YDEGEE. V lost 2 bases to trimming and J lost 2 bases; unmatched junction nucleotides: 1. The chain's CDR3 is CASSLGGPYNSPLHF. In DNA, the CDR3 is TGTGCCAGCAGCTTAGGGGGCCCCTATAATTCACCCCTCCACTTT. The complete variable domain, with remaining parts taken from reference TRBV5-8 and TRBJ1-6, reads EAGVTQSPTHLIKTRGQQATLRCSPISGHTSVYWYQQALGLGLQFLLWYDEGEERNRGNFPPRFSGRQFPNYSSELNVNALELEDSALYLCASSLGGPYNSPLHFGNGTRLTVT.

The J gene is TRBJ1-6, the V gene TRBV30; tentatively, D is TRBD1 (5 bases). The CDR3 length is 13 residues. In germline, CDR1 is GTSNPN, CDR2 SVGIG (reference sequence). Trimming took 6 bases from V and 5 from J, leaving 11 bases between them. In nucleotides, the CDR3 is TGTGCCTGTCGGGGCGGAAATAATTCACCCCTCCACTTT. Protein: CACRGGNNSPLHF.

This clone was observed a single time. The chain links TRBV30 to TRBJ1-5; TRBD1 is a possible D gene (6 bases). The CDR3 is 13 residues long. Trimming stripped 5 bases from V and 7 bases from J, with 15 bases between. Germline V lookup: CDR1 GTSNPN, CDR2 SVGIG (reference sequence). CDR3 sequence (DNA): TGTGCCTGGGCACAGGGCTTAAACCAGCCCCAGCATTTT. This encodes CAWAQGLNQPQHF. The full variable domain, rest sourced from reference TRBV30 and TRBJ1-5, is SQTIHQWPATLVQPVGSPLSLECTVEGTSNPNLYWYRQAAGRGLQLLFYSVGIGQISSEVPQNLSASRPQDRQFILSSKKLLLSDSGFYLCAWAQGLNQPQHFGDGTRLSIL.

In this sample, this clone turned up once. V usage is TRBV4-1 and J usage is TRBJ2-7; TRBD1 matches at 8 bases. J lost 6 bases, V lost 5 bases, and 12 bases had no gene match. This CDR3 has 15 amino acids. Looked up from germline, CDR1 is MGHRA and CDR2 is YSYEKL. The CDR3 loop is CASSNRQGSAREQYF. The CDR3, as DNA: TGCGCCAGCAGCAATCGACAGGGGTCGGCCCGCGAGCAGTACTTC.

The CDR3: CASSPPRGIAGPMVEQFF. CDR3 DNA: TGTGCCAGCTCACCCCCCCGGGGGATAGCGGGGCCCATGGTGGAGCAGTTCTTC. This sequence joins TRBV18 and TRBJ2-1; 8 positions match TRBD2. Trimming at V came to 3 bases and at J to 10 bases, leaving 20 bases not matched to a gene. The CDR3 has 18 residues. Germline CDR1 and CDR2: KGHSH and LQKENI.

The V and J genes are TRBV5-1 and TRBJ2-1, with TRBD1 matching over 8 bases. The CDR3 extends over 18 amino acids. The junction had 11 bases not matched to a gene; V was cut back by 3 bases and J by 0 bases. The germline V gene encodes CDR1 SGHRS and CDR2 YFSETQ. Here the CDR3 reads CASSSGTGLAVSYNEQFF. The CDR3 coding sequence is TGCGCCAGCAGCTCGGGGACAGGATTAGCTGTCTCCTACAATGAGCAGTTCTTC.

CDR3 sequence: CASSVGLDQPQHF. The DNA of the CDR3 is TGTGCCAGCAGTGTTGGCCTCGATCAGCCCCAGCATTTT. V usage is TRBV6-1 and J usage is TRBJ1-5; D is ambiguous. V lost 4 bases and J lost 5, with 9 bases in between. This CDR3 region has 13 residues. CDR1 is MNHNS and CDR2 is SASEGT in the germline V gene.

Comment on this clone: Other DNA sequences within the sample encode an identical CDR3. This rearrangement joins TRBV18 to TRBJ2-1; D remains ambiguous. Trimming stripped 6 bases from V and 0 bases from J, with 12 bases between. Germline V gene sequence: CDR1 KGHSH, CDR2 LQKENI. The CDR3 consists of 15 residues. The chain's CDR3 is CASSPGPSSYNEQFF. CDR3 sequence (DNA): TGTGCCAGCTCCCCGGGCCCCAGCTCCTACAATGAGCAGTTCTTC.

The CDR3 protein is CASSTVATNEKLFF. DNA of the CDR3: TGCGCCAGCAGTACGGTTGCAACTAATGAAAAACTGTTTTTT. This chain uses TRBV4-3 with TRBJ1-4; D remains unclear. CDR3 size: 14 residues. V was trimmed by 6 bases and J by 0 bases, leaving 8 bases between them. CDR1 is LGHNA and CDR2 is YSLEER in the germline V gene.